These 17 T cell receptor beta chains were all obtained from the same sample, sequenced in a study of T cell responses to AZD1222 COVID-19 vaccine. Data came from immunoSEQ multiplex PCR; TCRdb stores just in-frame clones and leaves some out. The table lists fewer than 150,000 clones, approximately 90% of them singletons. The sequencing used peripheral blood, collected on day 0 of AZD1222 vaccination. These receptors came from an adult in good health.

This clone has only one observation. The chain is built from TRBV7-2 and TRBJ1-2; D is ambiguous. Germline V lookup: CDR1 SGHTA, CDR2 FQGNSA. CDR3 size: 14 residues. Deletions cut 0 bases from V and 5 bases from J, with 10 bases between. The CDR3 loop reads CASSLAGDGYGYTF. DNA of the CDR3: TGTGCCAGCAGCTTAGCCGGGGATGGTTATGGCTACACCTTC.

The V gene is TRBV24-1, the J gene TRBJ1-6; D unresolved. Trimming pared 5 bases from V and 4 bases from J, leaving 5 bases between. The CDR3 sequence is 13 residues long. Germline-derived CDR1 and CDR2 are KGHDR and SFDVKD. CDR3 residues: CATSVGYNSPLHF. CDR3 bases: TGTGCCACCAGTGTCGGGTATAATTCACCCCTCCACTTT.

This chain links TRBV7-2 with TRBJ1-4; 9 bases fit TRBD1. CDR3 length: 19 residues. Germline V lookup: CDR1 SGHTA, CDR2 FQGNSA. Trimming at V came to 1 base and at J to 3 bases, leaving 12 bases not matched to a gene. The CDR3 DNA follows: TGTGCCAGCAGCTTAGGGGGGTACAGGGGGCGTTTATCTAATGAAAAACTGTTTTTT. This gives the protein CASSLGGYRGRLSNEKLFF.

In DNA form, the CDR3 reads TGTGCCAGCAGCCCGCCCAGCGGGCTCAACAATGAGCAGTTCTTC. Its protein product is CASSPPSGLNNEQFF. This chain joins TRBV5-6 and TRBJ2-1; possible D gene TRBD2, 6 bases. The CDR3 is 15 amino acids. V lost 4 bases, J lost 5 bases, and 16 bases lay in between. Germline V gene sequence: CDR1 SGHDT, CDR2 YYEEEE.

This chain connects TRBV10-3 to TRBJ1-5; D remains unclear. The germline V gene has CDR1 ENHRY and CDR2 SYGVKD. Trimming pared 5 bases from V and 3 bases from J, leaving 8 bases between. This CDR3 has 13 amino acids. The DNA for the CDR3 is TGTGCCATCAGTTCCGGGGACAATCAGCCCCAGCATTTT. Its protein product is CAISSGDNQPQHF.

CDR3 loop: CASSSGSGGEQFF. The CDR3 nucleotides read TGTGCCAGCAGTTCCGGTAGCGGGGGAGAGCAGTTCTTC. The V gene is TRBV27, the J gene TRBJ2-1; 9 bases line up with TRBD2. V dropped 4 bases and J dropped 10; count of bases not matched to a gene: 5. In germline, CDR1 is MNHEY, CDR2 SMNVEV (reference sequence). CDR3 length equals 13 residues.

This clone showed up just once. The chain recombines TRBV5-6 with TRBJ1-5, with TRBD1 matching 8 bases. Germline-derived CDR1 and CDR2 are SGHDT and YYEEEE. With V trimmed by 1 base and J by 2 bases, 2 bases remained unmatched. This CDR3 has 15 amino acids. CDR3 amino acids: CASSLYRGGNQPQHF. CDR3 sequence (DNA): TGTGCCAGCAGCTTGTACAGGGGGGGCAATCAGCCCCAGCATTTT.

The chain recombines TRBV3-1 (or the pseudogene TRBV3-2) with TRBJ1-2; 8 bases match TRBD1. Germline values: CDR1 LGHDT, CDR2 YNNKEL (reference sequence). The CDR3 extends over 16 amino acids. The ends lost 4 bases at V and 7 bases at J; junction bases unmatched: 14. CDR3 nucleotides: TGTGCCAGCAGCCCCAGTGGGCAGGGGGCGCGAGGTGGCTACACCTTC. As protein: CASSPSGQGARGGYTF.

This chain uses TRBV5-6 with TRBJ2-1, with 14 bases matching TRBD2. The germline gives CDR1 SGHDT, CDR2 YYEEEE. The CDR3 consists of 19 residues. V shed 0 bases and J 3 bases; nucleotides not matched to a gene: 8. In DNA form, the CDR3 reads TGTGCCAGCAGCTTGGATCTGACTAGCGGGAGGGGGCTCTACAATGAGCAGTTCTTC. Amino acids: CASSLDLTSGRGLYNEQFF.

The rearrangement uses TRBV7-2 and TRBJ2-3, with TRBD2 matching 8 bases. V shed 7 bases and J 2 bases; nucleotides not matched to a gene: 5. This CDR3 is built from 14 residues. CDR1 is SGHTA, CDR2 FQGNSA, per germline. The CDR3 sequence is CASTGGAFTDTQYF. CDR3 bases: TGTGCCAGCACCGGGGGGGCTTTCACAGATACGCAGTATTTT.

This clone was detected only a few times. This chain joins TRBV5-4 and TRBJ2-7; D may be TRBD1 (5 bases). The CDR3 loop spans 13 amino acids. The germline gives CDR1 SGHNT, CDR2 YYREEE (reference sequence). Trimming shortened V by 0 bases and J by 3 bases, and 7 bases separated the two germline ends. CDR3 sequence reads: CASSLDQGYEQYF. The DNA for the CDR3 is TGTGCCAGCAGCTTGGATCAGGGCTACGAGCAGTACTTC.

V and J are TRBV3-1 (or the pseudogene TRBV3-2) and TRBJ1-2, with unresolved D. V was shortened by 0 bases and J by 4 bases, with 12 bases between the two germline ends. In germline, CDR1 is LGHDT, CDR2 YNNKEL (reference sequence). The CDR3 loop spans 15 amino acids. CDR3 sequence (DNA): TGTGCCAGCAGCCAAGATGTCCGGGCTTCCTATGGCTACACCTTC. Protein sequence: CASSQDVRASYGYTF.

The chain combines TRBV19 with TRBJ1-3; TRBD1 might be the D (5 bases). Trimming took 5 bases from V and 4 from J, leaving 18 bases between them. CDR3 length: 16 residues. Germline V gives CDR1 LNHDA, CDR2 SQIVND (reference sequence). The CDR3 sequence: CASSVGTPSGGNTIYF. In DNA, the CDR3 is TGTGCCAGTAGTGTGGGGACCCCCTCAGGAGGAAACACCATATATTTT.

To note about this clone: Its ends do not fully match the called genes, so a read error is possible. Here the CDR3 DNA reads TGTGCCAGCAGTTTAGGGCAGCGGAGCCCCCGAACGCAGTATTTT. Its translation: CASSLGQRSPRTQYF. The chain employs TRBV7-9 and TRBJ2-3; weak D call: TRBD2 (5 bases). The CDR3 consists of 15 residues. CDR1 and CDR2 (germline): SEHNR, FQNEAQ (reference sequence).

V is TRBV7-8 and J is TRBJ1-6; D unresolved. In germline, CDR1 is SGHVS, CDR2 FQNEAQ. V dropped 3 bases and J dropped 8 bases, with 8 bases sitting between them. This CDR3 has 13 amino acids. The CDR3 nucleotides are TGTGCCAGCAGCTTCGTGTTAGATTCACCCCTCCACTTT. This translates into CASSFVLDSPLHF.

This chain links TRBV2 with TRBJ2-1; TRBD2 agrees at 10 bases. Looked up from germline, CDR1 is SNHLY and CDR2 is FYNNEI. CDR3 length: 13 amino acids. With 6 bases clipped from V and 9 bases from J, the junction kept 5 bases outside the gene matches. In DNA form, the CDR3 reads TGTGCCAGCAGGGTAGCGGGAGGACCTGAGCAGTTCTTC. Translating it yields CASRVAGGPEQFF. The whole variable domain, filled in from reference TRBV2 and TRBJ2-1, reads EPEVTQTPSHQVTQMGQEVILRCVPISNHLYFYWYRQILGQKVEFLVSFYNNEISEKSEIFDDQFSVERPDGSNFTLKIRSTKLEDSAMYFCASRVAGGPEQFFGPGTRLTVL.

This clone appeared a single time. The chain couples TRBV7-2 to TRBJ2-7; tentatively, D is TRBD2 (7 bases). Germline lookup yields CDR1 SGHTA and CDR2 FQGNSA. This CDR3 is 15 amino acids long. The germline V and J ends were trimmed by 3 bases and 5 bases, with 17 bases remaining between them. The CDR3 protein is CASSFKGGARNEQYF. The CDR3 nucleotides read TGTGCCAGCAGCTTTAAAGGGGGGGCGCGCAACGAGCAGTACTTC. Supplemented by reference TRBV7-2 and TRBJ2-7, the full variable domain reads GAGVSQSPSNKVTEKGKDVELRCDPISGHTALYWYRQSLGQGLEFLIYFQGNSAPDKSGLPSDRFSAERTGGSVSTLTIQRTQQEDSAVYLCASSFKGGARNEQYFGPGTRLTVT.